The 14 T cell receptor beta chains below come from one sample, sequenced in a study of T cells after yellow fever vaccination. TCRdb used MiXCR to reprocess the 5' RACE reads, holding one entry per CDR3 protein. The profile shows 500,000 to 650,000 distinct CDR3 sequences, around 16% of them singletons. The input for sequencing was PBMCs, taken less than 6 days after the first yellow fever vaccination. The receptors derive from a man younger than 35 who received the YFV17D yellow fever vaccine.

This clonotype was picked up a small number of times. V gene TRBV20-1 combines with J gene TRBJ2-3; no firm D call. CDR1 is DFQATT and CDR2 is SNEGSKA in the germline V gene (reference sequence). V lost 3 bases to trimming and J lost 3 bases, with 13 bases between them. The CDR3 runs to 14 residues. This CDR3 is CSASSSGITDTQYF. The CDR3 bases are TGCAGTGCTAGTTCTTCCGGCATAACAGATACGCAGTATTTT.

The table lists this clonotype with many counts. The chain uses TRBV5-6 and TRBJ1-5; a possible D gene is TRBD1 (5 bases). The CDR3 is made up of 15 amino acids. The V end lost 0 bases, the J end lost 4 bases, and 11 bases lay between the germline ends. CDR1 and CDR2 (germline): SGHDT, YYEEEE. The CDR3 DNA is TGTGCCAGCAGCTTGGGGCCGGGGGTTAATCAGCCCCAGCATTTT. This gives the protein CASSLGPGVNQPQHF.

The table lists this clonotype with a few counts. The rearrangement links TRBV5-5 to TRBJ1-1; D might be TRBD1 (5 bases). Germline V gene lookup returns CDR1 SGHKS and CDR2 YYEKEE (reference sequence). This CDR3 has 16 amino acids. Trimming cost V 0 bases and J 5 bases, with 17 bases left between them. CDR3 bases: TGTGCCAGCAGCTTGGCTTGGGGGTCAAGTGTTACTGAAGCTTTCTTT. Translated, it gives CASSLAWGSSVTEAFF.

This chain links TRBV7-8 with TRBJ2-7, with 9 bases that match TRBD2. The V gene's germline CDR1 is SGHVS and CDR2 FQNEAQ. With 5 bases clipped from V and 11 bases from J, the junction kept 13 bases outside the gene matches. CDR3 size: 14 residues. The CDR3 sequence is CASSPGTSPSPKYV. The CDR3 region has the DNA TGTGCCAGCAGCCCCGGGACTAGCCCGTCCCCGAAGTACGTC.

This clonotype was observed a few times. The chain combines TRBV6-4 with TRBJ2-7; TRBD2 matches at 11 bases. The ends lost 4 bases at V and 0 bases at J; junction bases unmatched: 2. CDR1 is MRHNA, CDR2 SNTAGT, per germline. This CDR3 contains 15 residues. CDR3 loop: CASSVLAGDSYEQYF. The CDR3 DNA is TGTGCCAGCAGTGTACTAGCGGGGGACTCCTACGAGCAGTACTTC.

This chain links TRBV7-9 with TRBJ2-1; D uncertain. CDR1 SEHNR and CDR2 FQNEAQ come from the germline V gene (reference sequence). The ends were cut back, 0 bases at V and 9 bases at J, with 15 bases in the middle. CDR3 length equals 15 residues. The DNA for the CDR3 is TGTGCCAGCAGCTTAGCTTCCATTTCTCTTAGTGAGCAGTTCTTC. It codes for CASSLASISLSEQFF.

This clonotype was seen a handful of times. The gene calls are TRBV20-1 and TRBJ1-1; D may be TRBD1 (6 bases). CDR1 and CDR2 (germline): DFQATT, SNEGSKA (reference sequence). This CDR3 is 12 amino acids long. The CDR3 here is CRWGRRLTEAFF. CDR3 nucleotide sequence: TGCAGATGGGGGCGACGATTGACTGAAGCTTTCTTT.

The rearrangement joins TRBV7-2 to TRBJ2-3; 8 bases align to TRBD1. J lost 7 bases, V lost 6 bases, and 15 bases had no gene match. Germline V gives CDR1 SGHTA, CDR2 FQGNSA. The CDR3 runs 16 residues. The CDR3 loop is CASRPGGNGRKNTQYF. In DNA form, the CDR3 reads TGTGCCAGCAGGCCAGGGGGCAATGGGCGGAAGAATACGCAGTATTTT.

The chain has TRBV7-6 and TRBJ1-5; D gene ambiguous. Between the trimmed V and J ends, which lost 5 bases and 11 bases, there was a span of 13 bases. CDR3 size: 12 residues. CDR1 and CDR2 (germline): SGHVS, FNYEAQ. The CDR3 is CASSELAGAQHF. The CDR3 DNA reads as TGTGCCAGCAGCGAGCTGGCCGGGGCCCAGCATTTT.

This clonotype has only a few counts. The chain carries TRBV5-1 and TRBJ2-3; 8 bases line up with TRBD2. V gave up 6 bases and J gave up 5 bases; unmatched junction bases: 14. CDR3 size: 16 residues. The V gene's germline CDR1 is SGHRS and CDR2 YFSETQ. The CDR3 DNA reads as TGCGCCAGCAAAAGCGGGTGGCGGGGGGCCCTAGATACGCAGTATTTT. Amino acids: CASKSGWRGALDTQYF.

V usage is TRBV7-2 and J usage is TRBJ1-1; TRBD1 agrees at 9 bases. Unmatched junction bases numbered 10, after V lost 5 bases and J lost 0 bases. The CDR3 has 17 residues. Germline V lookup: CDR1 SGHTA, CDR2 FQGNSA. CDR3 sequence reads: CASSPQDRGGMNTEAFF. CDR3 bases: TGTGCCAGCAGCCCCCAGGACAGGGGAGGGATGAACACTGAAGCTTTCTTT. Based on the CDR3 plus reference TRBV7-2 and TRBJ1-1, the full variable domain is GAGVSQSPSNKVTEKGKDVELRCDPISGHTALYWYRQSLGQGLEFLIYFQGNSAPDKSGLPSDRFSAERTGGSVSTLTIQRTQQEDSAVYLCASSPQDRGGMNTEAFFGQGTRLTVV.

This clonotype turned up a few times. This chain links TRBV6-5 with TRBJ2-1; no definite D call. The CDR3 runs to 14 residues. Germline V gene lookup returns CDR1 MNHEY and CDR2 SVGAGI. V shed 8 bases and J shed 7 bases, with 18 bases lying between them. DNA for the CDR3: TGTGCCAGCGAGTACTACGCTGACTTTAATGAGCAGTTCTTC. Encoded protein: CASEYYADFNEQFF.

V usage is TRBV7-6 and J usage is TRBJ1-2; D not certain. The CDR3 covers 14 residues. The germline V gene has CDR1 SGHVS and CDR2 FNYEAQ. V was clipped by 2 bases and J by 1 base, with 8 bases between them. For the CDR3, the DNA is TGTGCCAGCAGCTTAAACGGGAATAACTATGGCTACACCTTC. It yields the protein CASSLNGNNYGYTF. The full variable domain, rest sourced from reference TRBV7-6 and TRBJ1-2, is GAGVSQSPRYKVTKRGQDVALRCDPISGHVSLYWYRQALGQGPEFLTYFNYEAQQDKSGLPNDRFSAERPEGSISTLTIQRTEQRDSAMYRCASSLNGNNYGYTFGSGTRLTVV.

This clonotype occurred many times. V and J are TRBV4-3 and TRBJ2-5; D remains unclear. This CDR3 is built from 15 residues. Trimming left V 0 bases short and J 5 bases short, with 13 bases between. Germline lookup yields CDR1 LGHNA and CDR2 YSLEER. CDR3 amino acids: CASSQDFFGVETQYF. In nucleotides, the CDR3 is TGCGCCAGCAGCCAAGATTTCTTCGGCGTGGAGACCCAGTACTTC.